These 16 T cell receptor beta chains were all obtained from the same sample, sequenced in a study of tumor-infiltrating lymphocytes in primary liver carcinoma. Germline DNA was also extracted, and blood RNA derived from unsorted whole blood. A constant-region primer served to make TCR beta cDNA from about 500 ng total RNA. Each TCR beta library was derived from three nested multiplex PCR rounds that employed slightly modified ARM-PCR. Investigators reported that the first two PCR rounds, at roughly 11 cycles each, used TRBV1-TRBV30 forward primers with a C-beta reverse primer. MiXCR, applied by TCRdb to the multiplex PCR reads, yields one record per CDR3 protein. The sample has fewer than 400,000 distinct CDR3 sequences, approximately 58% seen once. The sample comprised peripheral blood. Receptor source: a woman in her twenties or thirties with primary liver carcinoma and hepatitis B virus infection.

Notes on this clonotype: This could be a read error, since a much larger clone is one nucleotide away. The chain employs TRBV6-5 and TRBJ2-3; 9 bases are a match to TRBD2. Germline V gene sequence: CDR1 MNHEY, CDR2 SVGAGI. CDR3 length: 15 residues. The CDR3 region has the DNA TGTGCCAACAGTTACGGCGGGAGGGCCATAGATACGCAGTATTTT. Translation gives CANSYGGRAIDTQYF.

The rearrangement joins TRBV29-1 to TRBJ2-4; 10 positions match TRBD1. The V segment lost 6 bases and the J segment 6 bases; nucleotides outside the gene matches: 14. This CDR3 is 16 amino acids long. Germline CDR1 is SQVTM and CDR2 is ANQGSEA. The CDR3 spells CSVAGTGAQRGNIQYF. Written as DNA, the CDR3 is TGCAGCGTGGCCGGGACAGGGGCCCAAAGGGGAAACATTCAGTACTTC.

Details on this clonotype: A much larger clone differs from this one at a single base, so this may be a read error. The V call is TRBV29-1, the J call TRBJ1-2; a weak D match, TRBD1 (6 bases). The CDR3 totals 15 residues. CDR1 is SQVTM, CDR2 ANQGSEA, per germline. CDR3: CRVEEAGRGRAGYTF. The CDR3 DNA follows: TGCCGCGTTGAAGAGGCCGGGAGGGGGAGGGCTGGCTACACCTTC. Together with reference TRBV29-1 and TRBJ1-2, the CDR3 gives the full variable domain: SAVISQKPSRDICQRGTSLTIQCQVDSQVTMMFWYRQQPGQSLTLIATANQGSEATYESGFVIDKFPISRPNLTFSTLTVSNMSPEDSSIYLCRVEEAGRGRAGYTFGSGTRLTVV.

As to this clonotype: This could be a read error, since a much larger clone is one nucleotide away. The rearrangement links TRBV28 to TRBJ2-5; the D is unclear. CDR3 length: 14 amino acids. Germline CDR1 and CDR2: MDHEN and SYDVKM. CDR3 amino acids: CASSSRLRQEAQYF. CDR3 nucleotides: TGTGCCAGCAGTTCCAGACTCCGACAAGAGGCCCAGTACTTC.

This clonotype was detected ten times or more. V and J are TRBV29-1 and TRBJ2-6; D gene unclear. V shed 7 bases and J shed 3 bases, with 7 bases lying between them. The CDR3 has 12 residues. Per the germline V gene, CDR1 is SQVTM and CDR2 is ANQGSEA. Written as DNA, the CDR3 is TGCAGCGCAAGCGATGGGGCCAACGTCCTGACTTTC. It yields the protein CSASDGANVLTF.

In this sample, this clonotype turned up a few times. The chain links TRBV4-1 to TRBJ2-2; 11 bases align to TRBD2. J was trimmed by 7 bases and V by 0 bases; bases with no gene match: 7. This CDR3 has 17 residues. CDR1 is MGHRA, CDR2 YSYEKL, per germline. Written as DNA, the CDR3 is TGCGCCAGCAGCCAAGACACTCTAGCGGGAGGAATCGGGGAGCTGTTTTTT. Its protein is CASSQDTLAGGIGELFF.

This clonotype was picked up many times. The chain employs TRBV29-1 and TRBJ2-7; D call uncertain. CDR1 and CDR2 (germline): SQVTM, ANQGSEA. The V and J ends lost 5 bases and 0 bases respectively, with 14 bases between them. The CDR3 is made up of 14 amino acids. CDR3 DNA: TGCAGCGTTCTTGTCGCACCAAGCTCCTACGAGCAGTACTTC. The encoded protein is CSVLVAPSSYEQYF.

The CDR3 coding sequence is TGTGCCAGCAGCCAGGCGAAGGGGCCCTATGGCTACACCTTC. Amino acid sequence: CASSQAKGPYGYTF. This chain links TRBV7-9 with TRBJ1-2, with D maybe TRBD1 (5 bases). CDR3 size: 14 residues. Trimming left V 5 bases short and J 4 bases short, with 14 bases between. The germline V gene has CDR1 SEHNR and CDR2 FQNEAQ (reference sequence).

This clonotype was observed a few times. CDR3 sequence: CASSYRHPQGDTGELFF. For the CDR3, the DNA is TGTGCCAGCAGTTACAGACACCCCCAGGGGGACACCGGGGAGCTGTTTTTT. The chain couples TRBV6-5 to TRBJ2-2; 7 bases match TRBD1. After removal of 2 bases from V and 3 bases from J, the junction contained 9 bases not matched to a gene. The CDR3 is made up of 17 amino acids. CDR1 is MNHEY, CDR2 SVGAGI, per germline.

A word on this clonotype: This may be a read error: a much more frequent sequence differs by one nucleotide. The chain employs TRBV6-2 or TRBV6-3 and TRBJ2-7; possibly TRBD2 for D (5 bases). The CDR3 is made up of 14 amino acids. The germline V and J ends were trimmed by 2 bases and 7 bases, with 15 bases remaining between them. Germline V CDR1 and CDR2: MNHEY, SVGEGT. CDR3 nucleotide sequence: TGTGCCAGCAGTTACAATTCTTTAGGAGGTGAGCAGTACTTC. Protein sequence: CASSYNSLGGEQYF.

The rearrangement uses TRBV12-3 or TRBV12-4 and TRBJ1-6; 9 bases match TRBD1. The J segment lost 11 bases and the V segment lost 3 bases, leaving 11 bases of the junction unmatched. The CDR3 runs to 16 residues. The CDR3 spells CASSFTGTGLNPPLHF. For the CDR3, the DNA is TGTGCCAGCAGTTTCACCGGGACAGGGCTGAATCCACCCCTCCACTTT.

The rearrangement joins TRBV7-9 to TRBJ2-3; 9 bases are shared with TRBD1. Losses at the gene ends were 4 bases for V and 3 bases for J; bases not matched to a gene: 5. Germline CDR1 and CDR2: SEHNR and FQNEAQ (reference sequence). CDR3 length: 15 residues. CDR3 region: CASSYPGQGTDTQYF. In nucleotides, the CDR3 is TGTGCCAGCAGCTACCCGGGACAGGGTACAGATACGCAGTATTTT. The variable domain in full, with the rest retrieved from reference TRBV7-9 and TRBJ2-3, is DTGVSQNPRHKITKRGQNVTFRCDPISEHNRLYWYRQTLGQGPEFLTYFQNEAQLEKSRLLSDRFSAERPKGSFSTLEIQRTEQGDSAMYLCASSYPGQGTDTQYFGPGTRLTVL.

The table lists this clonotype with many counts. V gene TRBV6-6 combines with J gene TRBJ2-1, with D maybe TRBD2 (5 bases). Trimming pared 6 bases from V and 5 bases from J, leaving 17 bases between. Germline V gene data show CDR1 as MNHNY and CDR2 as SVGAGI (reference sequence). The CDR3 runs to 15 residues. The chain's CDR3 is CASSRYQEVNNEQFF. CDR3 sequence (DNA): TGTGCCAGCAGCCGCTATCAGGAGGTAAACAATGAGCAGTTCTTC.

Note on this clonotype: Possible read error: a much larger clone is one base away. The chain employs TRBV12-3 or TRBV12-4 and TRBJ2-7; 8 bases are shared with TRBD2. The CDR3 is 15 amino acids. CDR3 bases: TGTGTCAGCAGAGATACTAGCGGTTTCTCCTACGAGCAGTACTTC. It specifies CVSRDTSGFSYEQYF.

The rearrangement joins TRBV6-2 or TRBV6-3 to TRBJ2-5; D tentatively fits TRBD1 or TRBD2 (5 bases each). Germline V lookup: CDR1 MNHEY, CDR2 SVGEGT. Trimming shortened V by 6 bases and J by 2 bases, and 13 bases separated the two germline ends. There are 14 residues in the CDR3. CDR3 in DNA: TGTGCCAGCAGACGCGACGGGACGCAAGAGACCCAGTACTTC. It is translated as CASRRDGTQETQYF.

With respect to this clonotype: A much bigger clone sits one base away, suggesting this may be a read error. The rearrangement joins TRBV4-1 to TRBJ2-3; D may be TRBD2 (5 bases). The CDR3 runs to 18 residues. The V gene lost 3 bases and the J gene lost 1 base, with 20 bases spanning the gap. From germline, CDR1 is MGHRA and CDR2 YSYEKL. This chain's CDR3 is CASSHHSLARPRTDTQYF. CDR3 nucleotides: TGCGCCAGCAGCCACCACTCTTTAGCGAGACCTCGCACAGATACGCAGTATTTT.